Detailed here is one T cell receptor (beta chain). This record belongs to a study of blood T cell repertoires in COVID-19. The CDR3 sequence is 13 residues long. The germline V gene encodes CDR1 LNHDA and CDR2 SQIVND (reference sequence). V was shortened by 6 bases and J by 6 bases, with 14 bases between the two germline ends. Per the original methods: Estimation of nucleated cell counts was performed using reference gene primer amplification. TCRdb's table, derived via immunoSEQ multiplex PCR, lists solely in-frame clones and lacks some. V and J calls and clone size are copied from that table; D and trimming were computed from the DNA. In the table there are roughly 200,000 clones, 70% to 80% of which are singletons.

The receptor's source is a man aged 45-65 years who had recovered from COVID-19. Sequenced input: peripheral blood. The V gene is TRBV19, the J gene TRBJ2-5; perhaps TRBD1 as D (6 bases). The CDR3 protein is CASRMVGGQTQYF. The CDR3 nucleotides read TGTGCCAGTAGAATGGTAGGGGGACAGACCCAGTACTTC.